The next 2 T cell receptor beta chains were all read from a single sample in a study of shared clonotypes between healthy human individuals. Sequencing used immunoSEQ multiplex PCR; TCRdb keeps in-frame clones, though not all of them. The table has millions of clones, roughly nine tenths seen once. Sequencing input: naive CD4+ T cells sorted from blood. Specified subset: CD45RA+ positively selected. These receptors came from a man aged 18-30 years in good health.

Turning to this clone: Other nucleotide sequences in the sample specify the same CDR3. This sequence joins TRBV29-1 and TRBJ2-2, with D uncertain. Germline V gene sequence: CDR1 SQVTM, CDR2 ANQGSEA. The ends were cut back, 5 bases at V and 5 bases at J, with 6 bases in the middle. The CDR3 covers 11 residues. CDR3 DNA sequence: TGCAGCGTTCGGGCGACCGGGGAGCTGTTTTTT. It codes for CSVRATGELFF.

The chain combines TRBV11-2 with TRBJ2-7; 8 bases match TRBD2. The CDR3 has 14 amino acids. Germline CDR1 and CDR2: SGHAT and FQNNGV. V lost 5 bases to trimming and J lost 2 bases; unmatched junction nucleotides: 5. CDR3 amino acids: CASSTRGVPYEQYF. The CDR3 DNA reads as TGTGCCAGCAGCACGCGGGGGGTACCCTACGAGCAGTACTTC.